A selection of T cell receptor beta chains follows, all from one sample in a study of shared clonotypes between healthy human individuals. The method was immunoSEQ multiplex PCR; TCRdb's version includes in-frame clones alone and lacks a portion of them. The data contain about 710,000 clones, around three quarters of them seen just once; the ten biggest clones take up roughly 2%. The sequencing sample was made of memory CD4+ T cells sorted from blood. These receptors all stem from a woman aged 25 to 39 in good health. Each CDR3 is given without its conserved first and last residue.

CDR3aa: ASSLRQGKETQY
v_gene: TRBV7-3

CDR3aa: ASSQTGREQY
v_gene: TRBV4-1

CDR3aa: ASSLAQGHGELF
v_gene: TRBV5-1

CDR3aa: ATATGGGFYEQY
v_gene: TRBV28

CDR3aa: ASSEFRGPANTIY
v_gene: TRBV2

CDR3aa: ASSPYLPFNQPQH
v_gene: TRBV28

CDR3aa: ASSQPGSHYEQY
v_gene: TRBV18

CDR3aa: ASSPYTGELF
v_gene: TRBV7-3

CDR3aa: ASSPQGLAGARQF
v_gene: TRBV6-1

CDR3aa: ASRYRGNTGELF
v_gene: TRBV6-1

CDR3aa: ASSHSPINNQPQH
v_gene: TRBV23-1

CDR3aa: ASSLGGRPNRQY
v_gene: TRBV5-4

CDR3aa: ASSLKRNTEAF
v_gene: TRBV5-6